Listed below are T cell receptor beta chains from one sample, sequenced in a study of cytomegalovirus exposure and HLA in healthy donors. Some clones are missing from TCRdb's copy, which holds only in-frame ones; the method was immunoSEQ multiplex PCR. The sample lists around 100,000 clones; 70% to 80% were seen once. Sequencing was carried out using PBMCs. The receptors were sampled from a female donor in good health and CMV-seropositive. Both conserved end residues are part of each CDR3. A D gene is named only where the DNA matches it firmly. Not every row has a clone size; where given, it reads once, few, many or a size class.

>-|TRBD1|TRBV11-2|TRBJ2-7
TGTGCCAGCAGCCCCGGGACAGGGGGCGGACTTCCATCCGAGCAGTACTTC
CASSPGTGGGLPSEQYF
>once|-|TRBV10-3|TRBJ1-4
TGTGCCTCAAGGGGGTTGGGGCAGGGTAACGAAAAACTGTTTTTT
CASRGLGQGNEKLFF
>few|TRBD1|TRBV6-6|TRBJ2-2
TGTGCCAGCAGGCCTGACAGGGGGCGCAGCACCGGGGAGCTGTTTTTT
CASRPDRGRSTGELFF
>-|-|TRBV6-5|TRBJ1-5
TGTGCCAGCAGTTACTCGCAGTTGGAGCCCCAGCATTTT
CASSYSQLEPQHF
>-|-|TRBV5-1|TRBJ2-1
TGCGCCAGCAGCTCTTACCTTCGTCTGCGACTAGTATTTGGTGAGCAGTTCTTC
CASSSYLRLRLVFGEQFF
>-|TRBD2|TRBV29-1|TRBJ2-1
TGCAGCGTATCCGGGGACTTAGCGGGAGTCAATGAGCAGTTCTTC
CSVSGDLAGVNEQFF
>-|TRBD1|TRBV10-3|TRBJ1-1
TGTGCCATCAGTAGCCGGGACAGGGTGAGCAACACTGAAGCTTTCTTT
CAISSRDRVSNTEAFF
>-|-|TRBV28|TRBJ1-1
TGTGCCAGCAGTTACCTTTGGGTCCTAAGGGGCGATGAAGCTTTCTTT
CASSYLWVLRGDEAFF
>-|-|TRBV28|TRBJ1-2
TGTGCCAGCAGTTCCCCCCAACCCCTAGCCTACACCTTC
CASSSPQPLAYTF
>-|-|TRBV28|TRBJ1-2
TGTGCCAGCAGTTTGGCCCTCAAGCGGCACTATGGCTACACCTTC
CASSLALKRHYGYTF
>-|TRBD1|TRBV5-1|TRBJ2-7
TGCGCCAGCAGCAGGGGACAGGGGAATTACGAGCAGTACTTC
CASSRGQGNYEQYF
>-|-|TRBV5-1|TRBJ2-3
TGCGCCAGCAGCTTAACCGGGACACAACCTAGCACAGATACGCAGTATTTT
CASSLTGTQPSTDTQYF
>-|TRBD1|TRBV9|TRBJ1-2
TGTGCCAGCACCCTAAGTGGGACAGGGGAAGGTTGGTATGGCTACACCTTC
CASTLSGTGEGWYGYTF
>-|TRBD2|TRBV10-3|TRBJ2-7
TGTGCCATCAGTCGGACTAGCGGGCTCTACGAGCAGTACTTC
CAISRTSGLYEQYF
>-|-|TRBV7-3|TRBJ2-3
TGTGCCAGCAGCTTTCTTAGCGGAAACACAGATACGCAGTATTTT
CASSFLSGNTDTQYF
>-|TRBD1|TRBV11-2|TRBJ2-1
TGTACCAGCAGCTTTCGCCGGGACAGGGGGCCCAATGAGCAGTTCTTC
CTSSFRRDRGPNEQFF
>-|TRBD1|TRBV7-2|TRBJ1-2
TGTGCCAGCAGCTTAGTCGGGACAGGGGTGGATGGCTACACCTTC
CASSLVGTGVDGYTF
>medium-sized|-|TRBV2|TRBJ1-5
TGTGCCAGCAGTGCAGGGTTAAATCAGCCCCAGCATTTT
CASSAGLNQPQHF
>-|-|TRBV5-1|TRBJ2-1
TGCGCCAGCAGGCCGCAGAACACCTACAATGAGCAGTTCTTC
CASRPQNTYNEQFF
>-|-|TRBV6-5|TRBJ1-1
TGTGCCAGCAGTTACTCGGAGCGGACTGAAGCTTTCTTT
CASSYSERTEAFF
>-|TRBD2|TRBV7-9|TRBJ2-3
TGTGCCAGCAGCTTAGCGGGAGGGGCAGATACGCAGTATTTT
CASSLAGGADTQYF
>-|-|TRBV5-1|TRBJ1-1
TGCGCCAGCAGCTTGGGACGGGGGAGTACTGAAGCTTTCTTT
CASSLGRGSTEAFF
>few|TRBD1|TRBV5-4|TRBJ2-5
TGTGCCAGCAGCCGAATCCGCGGGACAGGGGGCTTCGGGGAGACCCAGTACTTC
CASSRIRGTGGFGETQYF
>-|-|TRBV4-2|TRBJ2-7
TGTGCCAGCAGCCAGGCGGCGTCGAGCGCTGCCTACGAGCAGTACTTC
CASSQAASSAAYEQYF
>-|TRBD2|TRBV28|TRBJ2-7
TGTGCCAGCACCTCCACTAGCGGGGATTCCTACGAGCAGTACTTC
CASTSTSGDSYEQYF
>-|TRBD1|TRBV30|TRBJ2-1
TGTGCCTTTCTAGAGGGGGCCCTCTCCTACAATGAGCAGTTCTTC
CAFLEGALSYNEQFF
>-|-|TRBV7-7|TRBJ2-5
TGTGCTAGCAGCCAGGCGGGACAGCAAGAGACCCAGTACTTC
CASSQAGQQETQYF
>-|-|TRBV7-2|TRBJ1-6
TGTGCCAGCAGCTTAGTGGACAGCGCTATTTCACCCCTCCACTTT
CASSLVDSAISPLHF
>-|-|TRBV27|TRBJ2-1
TGTGCCAGCAGTACCAGGGGCTCCTACAATGAGCAGTTCTTC
CASSTRGSYNEQFF
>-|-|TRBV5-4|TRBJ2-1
TGTGCCAGCAGCATCAGCCTAGTAGATGAGCAGTTCTTC
CASSISLVDEQFF
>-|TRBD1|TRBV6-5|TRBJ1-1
TGTGCCAGCAGTTACTCAGGGACAGGACGCCCTGAAGCTTTCTTT
CASSYSGTGRPEAFF
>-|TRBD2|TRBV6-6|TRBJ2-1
TGTGCCAGCAGTCATCCCGGGACTAGCGGGAGGAATGAGCAGTTCTTC
CASSHPGTSGRNEQFF
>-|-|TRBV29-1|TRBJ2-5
TGCAGCGGCCAATCCGAGGAGACCCAGTACTTC
CSGQSEETQYF
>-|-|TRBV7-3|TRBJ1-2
TGTGCCAGCAGCGACCTCAGAGGCAGTGGCTACACCTTC
CASSDLRGSGYTF
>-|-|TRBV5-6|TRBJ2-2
TGTGCCAGCAGAACTCCCCCCGGGGAGCTGTTTTTT
CASRTPPGELFF
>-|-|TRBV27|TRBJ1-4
TGTGCCAGCAGACCCGGGGTTACTAATGAAAAACTGTTTTTT
CASRPGVTNEKLFF
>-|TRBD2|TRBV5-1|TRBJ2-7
TGCGCCAGCAGCTTGGCTAGCGGGGGTACCCCGGCCTACGAGCAGTACTTC
CASSLASGGTPAYEQYF
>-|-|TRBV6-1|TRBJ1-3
TGTGCCAGCAGTGAAGGAGGGGGTACTGGAAACACCATATATTTT
CASSEGGGTGNTIYF
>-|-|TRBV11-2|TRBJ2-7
TGTGCCAGCAGCTTAGACGGGGGGCCTGGGACGGGGCAGTACTTC
CASSLDGGPGTGQYF
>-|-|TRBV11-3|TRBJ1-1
TGTGCCAGCAGCTCCGGACTGAAGAATGAAGCTTTCTTT
CASSSGLKNEAFF
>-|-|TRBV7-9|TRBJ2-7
TGTGCCAGCAGCTCCAGTCAGGGGTACGAGCAGTACTTC
CASSSSQGYEQYF
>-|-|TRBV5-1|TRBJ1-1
TGCGCCAGCAGCATAAAGGGGGACACTGAAGCTTTCTTT
CASSIKGDTEAFF
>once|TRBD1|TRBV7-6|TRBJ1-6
TGTGCCAGCAGCGCTAGACAGGGACAGGGTTCACCCCTCCACTTT
CASSARQGQGSPLHF
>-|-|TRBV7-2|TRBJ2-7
TGTGCCAGCAGCCCTCGGGGGTTGGGACCCTACGAGCAGTACTTC
CASSPRGLGPYEQYF
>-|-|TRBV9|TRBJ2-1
TGTGCCAGCAGCGTAGTAGGGGGGGGTCGCAATGAGCAGTTCTTC
CASSVVGGGRNEQFF
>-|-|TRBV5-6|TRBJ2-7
TGTGCCAGCATTCTGCGGGCAGGGGCCTACGAGCAGTACTTC
CASILRAGAYEQYF
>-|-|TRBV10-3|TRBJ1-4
TGTGCCATCAACCAGGGTGGGAACGAAAAACTGTTTTTT
CAINQGGNEKLFF
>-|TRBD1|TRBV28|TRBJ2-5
TGTGCCAGCAGTAGACAGGGTTTGGAGACCCAGTACTTC
CASSRQGLETQYF
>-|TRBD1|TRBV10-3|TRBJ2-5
TGTGCCATCAGTGAGTGGGACAGGGGAGGGGAAGAGACCCAGTACTTC
CAISEWDRGGEETQYF
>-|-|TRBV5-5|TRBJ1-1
TGTGCCAGCAGCTTGGTAGTTTTGAACACTGAAGCTTTCTTT
CASSLVVLNTEAFF
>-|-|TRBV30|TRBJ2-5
TGTGCCTGGAGTGTTCAGGGGGAGACCCAGTACTTC
CAWSVQGETQYF
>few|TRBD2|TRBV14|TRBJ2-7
TGTGCCAGCAGCCCTCTAGCGGGAGTCTCCTACGAGCAGTACTTC
CASSPLAGVSYEQYF
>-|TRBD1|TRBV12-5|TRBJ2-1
TGTGCTAGTGGTCCAGAGGGACAGGCAACCTACAATGAGCAGTTCTTC
CASGPEGQATYNEQFF
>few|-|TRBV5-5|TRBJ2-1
TGTGCCAGCAGCTTTTCTACAGGGGGGGATGAGCAGTTCTTC
CASSFSTGGDEQFF
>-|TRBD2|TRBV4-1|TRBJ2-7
TGCGCCAGCAGCCAAGGGAGTAGCGGGAGACTTGCCGAGCAGTACTTC
CASSQGSSGRLAEQYF
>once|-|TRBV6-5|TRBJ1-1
TGTGCCAGCAAGGGGTTGAACACTGAAGCTTTCTTT
CASKGLNTEAFF
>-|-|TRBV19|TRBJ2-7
TGTGCCAGTCGACAGTTTGCAAGCTCCTACGAGCAGTACTTC
CASRQFASSYEQYF
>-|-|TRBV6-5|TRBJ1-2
TGTGCCAGCAGTTACTTCGGGGGGCGCGGGCCCTATGGCTACACCTTC
CASSYFGGRGPYGYTF
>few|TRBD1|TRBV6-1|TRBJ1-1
TGTGCCAGCAGTGACCCAGGGGGCTTCACTGAAGCTTTCTTT
CASSDPGGFTEAFF